This T cell receptor (beta chain) was profiled in a study of vaccination and CD4 T cells after COVID-19. Sequencing of cultured CD4+ T cell DNA used the Oncomine TCR Beta short-read assay. TCRdb called the PCR reads again in MiXCR, with one record for every CDR3 protein. The sample has about 15,000 distinct CDR3 sequences, 52% seen once; the top ten hold about 14%. CDR1 DFQATT and CDR2 SNEGSKA come from the germline V gene (reference sequence). Trimming shortened V by 3 bases and J by 10 bases, and 19 bases separated the two germline ends. This CDR3 has 14 amino acids. This sample's treatment: approximately 10-day PBMC culture with coronavirus spike peptide pools or control peptides (ViraFEST assay). TCR sequencing followed the expansion of antigen-specific T cells with peptide pools in ViraFEST. With regard to this clonotype: What it recognizes is unknown.

The rearrangement uses TRBV20-1 and TRBJ2-1; the D gene is possibly TRBD2 (7 bases). The clonotype was recovered from a human donor who had recovered from COVID-19. The specimen was CD4+ T cells from blood, cultured in vitro. CDR3: CSARTGGPREEQFF. As DNA, the CDR3 is TGCAGTGCTAGGACGGGGGGCCCACGGGAAGAGCAGTTCTTC.